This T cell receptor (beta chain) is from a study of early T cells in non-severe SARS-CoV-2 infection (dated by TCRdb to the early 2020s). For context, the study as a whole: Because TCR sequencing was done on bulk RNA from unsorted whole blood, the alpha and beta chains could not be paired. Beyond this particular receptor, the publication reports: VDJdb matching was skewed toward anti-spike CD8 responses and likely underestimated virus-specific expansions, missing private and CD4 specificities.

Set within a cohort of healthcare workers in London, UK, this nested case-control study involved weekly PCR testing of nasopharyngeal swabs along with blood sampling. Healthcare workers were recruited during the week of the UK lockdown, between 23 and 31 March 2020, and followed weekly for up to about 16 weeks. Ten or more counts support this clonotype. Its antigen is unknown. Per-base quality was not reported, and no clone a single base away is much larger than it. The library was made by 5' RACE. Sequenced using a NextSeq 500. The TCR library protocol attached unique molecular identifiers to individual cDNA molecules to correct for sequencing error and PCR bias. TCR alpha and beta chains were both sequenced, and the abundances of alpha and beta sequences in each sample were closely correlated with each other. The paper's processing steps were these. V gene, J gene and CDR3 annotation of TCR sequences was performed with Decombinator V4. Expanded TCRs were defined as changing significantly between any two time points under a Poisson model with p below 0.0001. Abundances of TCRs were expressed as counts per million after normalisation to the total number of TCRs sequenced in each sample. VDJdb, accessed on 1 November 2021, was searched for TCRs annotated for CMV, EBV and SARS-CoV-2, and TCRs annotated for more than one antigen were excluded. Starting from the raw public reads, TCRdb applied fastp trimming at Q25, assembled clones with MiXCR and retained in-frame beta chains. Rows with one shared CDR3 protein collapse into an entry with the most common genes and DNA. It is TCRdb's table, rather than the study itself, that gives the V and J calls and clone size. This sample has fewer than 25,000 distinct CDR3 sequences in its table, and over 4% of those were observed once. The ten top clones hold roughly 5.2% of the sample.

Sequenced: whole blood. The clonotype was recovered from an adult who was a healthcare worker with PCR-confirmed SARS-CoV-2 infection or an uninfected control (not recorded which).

CDR3 sequence: CASSSSGTGGTEAFF. The nucleotide sequence reads as follows: TGTGCCAGCAGTTCTTCCGGGACAGGGGGGACTGAAGCTTTCTTT. The sequence links TRBV27 to TRBJ1-1; TRBD1 agrees with 11 junctional bases. In the germline V gene (reference sequence), CDR1 corresponds to MNHEY and CDR2 to SMNVEV. Trimming accounts for 4 bases at V and 5 bases at J, while the number of junction bases matched to no gene is 6. From its cysteine to its phenylalanine, the CDR3 spans 15 amino acids. Only the CDR3 DNA is retained, 45 bases long and in frame from the first base.